These 18 T cell receptor beta chains were sequenced from one sample in a study of naive and memory T cell subsets. Four PCR rounds used nested alpha and beta constant region primers plus the SP2 primer. Via MiXCR, TCRdb re-called the 5' RACE reads, giving one row per CDR3 protein. The sample consists of approximately 52,000 distinct CDR3 sequences, around 5% of them appearing once. An oligonucleotide containing a UMI was ligated to the 3' end of TCR cDNA. These receptor sequences come from a female donor in good health.

This clonotype was found many times. This CDR3 is CASSYPSSGGTGELFF. In DNA form, the CDR3 reads TGTGCCAGCAGTTACCCGTCCTCAGGGGGCACCGGGGAGCTGTTTTTT. The chain uses TRBV6-5 and TRBJ2-2; TRBD1 matches 7 bases. This CDR3 has 16 residues. Germline trimming cut 2 bases from V and 4 bases from J; bases unmatched to any gene: 7. CDR1 is MNHEY and CDR2 is SVGAGI in the germline V gene.

The sample holds many counts of this clonotype. The rearrangement joins TRBV6-2 or TRBV6-3 to TRBJ2-6, with TRBD1 as a possible D gene (6 bases). Germline CDR1 MNHEY, CDR2 SVGEGT. The V end was cut by 10 bases, the J end by 0 bases, with 28 bases between. CDR3 length: 20 residues. The CDR3: CANFLVTRGQGTSGANVLTF. CDR3 in DNA: TGTGCCAACTTCCTAGTGACCAGGGGCCAAGGGACCTCTGGGGCCAACGTCCTGACTTTC.

The sample holds a few counts of this clonotype. CDR3 nucleotide sequence: TGCGCCAGCAGCTTATGGACAAAGTCCTACGAGCAGTACTTC. Translation gives CASSLWTKSYEQYF. The rearrangement joins TRBV5-1 to TRBJ2-7; possibly TRBD1 for D (5 bases). Between the trimmed V and J ends, which lost 2 bases and 1 base, there was a span of 10 bases. CDR3 size: 14 residues. Germline assignment: CDR1 SGHRS and CDR2 YFSETQ.

The sample holds many counts of this clonotype. J is TRBJ2-5 and V is TRBV7-2; TRBD1 aligns across 8 bases. Germline assignment: CDR1 SGHTA and CDR2 FQGNSA. The CDR3 is 13 amino acids. The J segment lost 7 bases and the V segment lost 2 bases, leaving 3 bases of the junction unmatched. This CDR3 is CASSLQGAGTQYF. The CDR3 DNA follows: TGTGCCAGCAGCTTACAGGGGGCGGGGACCCAGTACTTC.

In its sample, this clonotype was seen a few times. The V gene is TRBV7-7, the J gene TRBJ2-7; D uncertain. Looked up from germline, CDR1 is SSHAT and CDR2 is FNYEAQ (reference sequence). Deletions cut 5 bases from V and 3 bases from J, with 20 bases between. The CDR3 is 16 amino acids. The CDR3 DNA reads TGTGCCAGCAGCCCAAAGGGTTTGACGGAATACTACGAGCAGTACTTC. This sequence encodes CASSPKGLTEYYEQYF.

This clonotype appeared many times. The chain joins TRBV12-3 or TRBV12-4 to TRBJ2-6; the D gene is possibly TRBD2 (5 bases). The CDR3 is 16 amino acids. Trimming pared 1 base from V and 4 bases from J, leaving 11 bases between. This CDR3 is CASSLVREPGANVLTF. The DNA of the CDR3 is TGTGCCAGCAGTTTAGTACGGGAACCCGGGGCCAACGTCCTGACTTTC.

This clonotype was seen at least ten times. The genes are TRBV3-1 and TRBJ2-7; D is perhaps TRBD1 or TRBD2 (5 bases each). The CDR3 has 13 residues. Per the germline V gene, CDR1 is LGHDT and CDR2 is YNNKEL (reference sequence). CDR3 nucleotides: TGTGCCAGCAGCCAAGCCACAACGGGACCCCCGGTTGTC. Translating it yields CASSQATTGPPVV.

The table lists this clonotype with many counts. This rearrangement joins TRBV7-9 to TRBJ2-1, with TRBD2 identical over 9 bases. Per germline, CDR1 SEHNR and CDR2 FQNEAQ (reference sequence). The V segment lost 3 bases and the J segment 9 bases; nucleotides outside the gene matches: 9. The CDR3 consists of 15 residues. The CDR3 sequence: CASSLIAGVGSEQFF. Here the CDR3 DNA reads TGTGCCAGCAGCTTGATAGCGGGAGTGGGCAGTGAGCAGTTCTTC. Together with reference TRBV7-9 and TRBJ2-1, the CDR3 gives the full variable domain: DTGVSQNPRHKITKRGQNVTFRCDPISEHNRLYWYRQTLGQGPEFLTYFQNEAQLEKSRLLSDRFSAERPKGSFSTLEIQRTEQGDSAMYLCASSLIAGVGSEQFFGPGTRLTVL.

The table lists this clonotype with many counts. In DNA form, the CDR3 reads TGCGCCAGCAGCCAAGAATTTAAAGGCCGAGGTCGAGGGTACGAGCAGTACTTC. Residues: CASSQEFKGRGRGYEQYF. V usage is TRBV4-1 and J usage is TRBJ2-7; a weak D match, TRBD2 (5 bases). The CDR3 has 18 residues. Germline CDR1 and CDR2: MGHRA and YSYEKL. V lost 0 bases and J 4 bases, leaving 22 bases between the germline ends.

There are many counts of this clonotype. The V call is TRBV7-7, the J call TRBJ2-5, with TRBD1 as a possible D gene (7 bases). The V end was cut by 1 base, the J end by 4 bases, with 10 bases between. Per the germline V gene, CDR1 is SSHAT and CDR2 is FNYEAQ (reference sequence). This CDR3 is built from 14 residues. CDR3 coding DNA: TGTGCCAGCAGCTTAGATCAGGGGGGAGAGACCCAGTACTTC. Translated, it gives CASSLDQGGETQYF.

This clonotype was seen ten or more times. This chain links TRBV14 with TRBJ1-4; D is unresolved. Trimming pared 0 bases from V and 8 bases from J, leaving 13 bases between. Germline loops: CDR1 SGHDN, CDR2 FVKESK. The CDR3 is 15 amino acids. CDR3 residues: CASSQETRKREKLFF. As DNA, the CDR3 is TGTGCCAGCAGCCAAGAAACCCGAAAGAGGGAAAAACTGTTTTTT. The full variable domain, its missing parts supplied by reference TRBV14 and TRBJ1-4, is EAGVTQFPSHSVIEKGQTVTLRCDPISGHDNLYWYRRVMGKEIKFLLHFVKESKQDESGMPNNRFLAERTGGTYSTLKVQPAELEDSGVYFCASSQETRKREKLFFGSGTQLSVL.

This clonotype has a count of ten or more. The chain recombines TRBV28 with TRBJ2-3; D perhaps matches TRBD2 (6 bases). This CDR3 is built from 16 residues. Germline values: CDR1 MDHEN, CDR2 SYDVKM. V was cut by 4 bases and J by 4 bases, with 18 bases left in between. DNA of the CDR3: TGTGCCAGCAGTTCGGACCGGGAACAGCGGGCAGATACGCAGTATTTT. This encodes CASSSDREQRADTQYF.

J is TRBJ2-7 and V is TRBV5-5, with TRBD1 identical over 7 bases. The trim removed 1 base at V and 2 bases at J, leaving 3 bases unmatched. The CDR3 consists of 14 residues. Germline CDR1 reads SGHKS; CDR2 reads YYEKEE (reference sequence). The CDR3 is CASSLRRGPYEQYF. The CDR3 DNA reads TGTGCCAGCAGCTTGCGAAGGGGGCCCTACGAGCAGTACTTC.

Of note for this clonotype: A much larger clonotype is one base distant, so this may be a read error. V and J are TRBV19 and TRBJ1-5, with D possibly TRBD1 on 5 matching bases. The CDR3 totals 14 residues. Germline V gene lookup returns CDR1 LNHDA and CDR2 SQIVND (reference sequence). CDR3 in amino acids: CVSSIGAEYQPQHF. CDR3 DNA sequence: TGTGTCAGTAGTATTGGGGCAGAATATCAGCCCCAGCATTTT.

This clonotype has at least ten counts. The chain uses TRBV27 and TRBJ2-1, with 11 bases matching TRBD2. Trimming took 0 bases from V and 8 from J; bases not matched to a gene: 24. The V gene's germline CDR1 is MNHEY and CDR2 SMNVEV (reference sequence). The CDR3 is made up of 22 amino acids. The CDR3 loop is CASSLSNYPGQVTSGRNHEQFF. CDR3 nucleotides: TGTGCCAGCAGTTTATCGAATTACCCGGGACAGGTTACTAGCGGGAGAAATCATGAGCAGTTCTTC.

This clonotype was picked up many times. The chain recombines TRBV29-1 with TRBJ2-1; a weak D match, TRBD1 (6 bases). The CDR3 extends over 15 amino acids. CDR1 SQVTM and CDR2 ANQGSEA come from the germline V gene. The V gene lost 8 bases and the J gene lost 4 bases, with 21 bases spanning the gap. In DNA form, the CDR3 reads TGCAGCTCCTTGATGTTGGGGGCAGATTACAATGAGCAGTTCTTC. The encoded protein is CSSLMLGADYNEQFF.

This clonotype was seen ten or more times. The chain links TRBV3-1 to TRBJ2-3; D is tentatively TRBD1 or TRBD2 (6 bases each). The CDR3 covers 17 residues. Germline V gives CDR1 LGHDT, CDR2 YNNKEL (reference sequence). Trimming pared 4 bases from V and 4 bases from J, leaving 21 bases between. The chain's CDR3 is CASSRTGGTPSADTQYF. The DNA of the CDR3 is TGTGCCAGCAGCCGGACCGGCGGGACACCTTCTGCAGATACGCAGTATTTT.

This clonotype was seen more than once but under ten times. One base away lies a much larger clone, so this may be a sequencing read error. This chain uses TRBV6-5 with TRBJ1-2, with a weak D call TRBD1 (6 bases). The CDR3 sequence is 16 residues long. The germline V gene has CDR1 MNHEY and CDR2 SVGAGI. CDR3 nucleotide sequence: TGTGCCAGCAGCCTGTCCGGCGGGACACCTAACTATGGCGACACCTTC. Translation: CASSLSGGTPNYGDTF.